Presented here are 18 T cell receptor beta chains from one specimen sequenced in a study of CD8+CD57+ T cells in acquired aplastic anemia. The study profiled TCR beta VDJ and CDR3 using genomic DNA as template. TCRdb reprocessed the reads with MiXCR, giving one entry per CDR3 protein. The sample contains 65,000 to 85,000 distinct CDR3 sequences, around half of which appear only once. The sequencing input was sorted CD4+, CD8+, or CD8+CD57+ T cells (not recorded which) from PBMCs. These receptors were taken from a human donor in good health, serving as a control.

This clonotype counts as medium-sized. The chain combines TRBV2 with TRBJ1-4; tentatively, D is TRBD1 (5 bases). The CDR3 extends over 13 amino acids. CDR1 and CDR2 from the germline V gene are SNHLY and FYNNEI. Trimming stripped 3 bases from V and 7 bases from J, with 9 bases between. As DNA, the CDR3 is TGTGCCAGCAGTGAGCAGGGCGGTGAAAAACTGTTTTTT. Residues: CASSEQGGEKLFF.

This clonotype was detected many times. CDR3 residues: CASSIDLLAGGADTQYF. DNA for the CDR3: TGTGCCAGTAGTATAGATCTCCTAGCGGGAGGGGCAGATACGCAGTATTTT. The rearrangement uses TRBV19 and TRBJ2-3, with 12 nucleotides matching TRBD2. Unmatched junction bases numbered 5, after V lost 0 bases and J lost 4 bases. The CDR3 totals 17 residues. The germline V gene has CDR1 LNHDA and CDR2 SQIVND (reference sequence).

The chain uses TRBV2 and TRBJ1-1; D gene uncertain. The germline V gene encodes CDR1 SNHLY and CDR2 FYNNEI. The germline V and J ends were trimmed by 6 bases and 1 base, with 9 bases remaining between them. The CDR3 totals 13 residues. The CDR3 is CASRGQRNTEAFF. DNA of the CDR3: TGTGCCAGCAGGGGTCAGAGGAACACTGAAGCTTTCTTT.

This CDR3 reads CASSLGELSDEQYF. CDR3 coding DNA: TGTGCCAGCAGCTTAGGTGAACTATCGGACGAGCAGTACTTC. The V gene is TRBV7-9, the J gene TRBJ2-7; D call uncertain. Trimming took off 1 base at V and 5 bases at J, with 12 bases between the two ends. Germline V gene data show CDR1 as SEHNR and CDR2 as FQNEAQ (reference sequence). The CDR3 is made up of 14 amino acids.

This clonotype was seen ten or more times. The CDR3 DNA reads TGTGCCAGCAGCTTAGCCGGTTTTGGAAATTCACCCCTCCACTTT. Its translation: CASSLAGFGNSPLHF. The chain combines TRBV7-2 with TRBJ1-6, with D uncertain. Germline CDR1 SGHTA, CDR2 FQGNSA. With 0 bases removed from V and 7 bases from J, the gap between germline ends came to 10 bases. The CDR3 length is 15 residues.

About this clonotype: A read error may account for a junction end that differs from germline. The chain carries TRBV10-3 and TRBJ2-5; D is perhaps TRBD1 (6 bases). The CDR3 runs 17 residues. Germline V gene lookup returns CDR1 ENHRY and CDR2 SYGVKD. The CDR3 sequence: CAISEGVAVCDQGTQYF. The CDR3 DNA reads TGCGCCATCAGTGAGGGGGTTGCGGTCTGCGACCAAGGGACCCAGTACTTC.

CDR3 sequence: CASSSLPGSTSTDTQYF. In DNA, the CDR3 is TGTGCCAGCAGCTCGTTGCCGGGAAGCACTAGCACAGATACGCAGTATTTT. The rearrangement uses TRBV7-8 and TRBJ2-3; D possibly corresponds to TRBD2 (5 bases). CDR1 SGHVS and CDR2 FQNEAQ come from the germline V gene. V was clipped by 4 bases and J by 0 bases, with 17 bases between them. The CDR3 totals 17 residues.

This clonotype has ten or more counts. The chain carries TRBV7-9 and TRBJ2-7; TRBD1 or TRBD2 may be the D gene (5 bases each). CDR1 is SEHNR, CDR2 FQNEAQ, per germline (reference sequence). V lost 5 bases, J lost 4 bases, and 18 bases lay in between. This CDR3 has 15 amino acids. The CDR3 loop reads CASSTSGVPGYEQYF. The CDR3 nucleotides are TGTGCCAGCAGCACTAGTGGGGTGCCAGGGTACGAGCAGTACTTC. The entire variable domain, with the rest obtained from reference TRBV7-9 and TRBJ2-7, is as follows: DTGVSQNPRHKITKRGQNVTFRCDPISEHNRLYWYRQTLGQGPEFLTYFQNEAQLEKSRLLSDRFSAERPKGSFSTLEIQRTEQGDSAMYLCASSTSGVPGYEQYFGPGTRLTVT.

On this clonotype itself: The final CDR3 position lacks the conserved phenylalanine or tryptophan, pointing to a likely read error. The J gene is TRBJ1-1, the V gene TRBV29-1; TRBD1 matches 9 bases. The trim removed 6 bases at V and 10 bases at J, leaving 6 bases unmatched. Germline V CDR1 and CDR2: SQVTM, ANQGSEA. The CDR3 sequence is 11 residues long. The CDR3 reads CSVPKQGAAFS. The CDR3, as DNA: TGCAGCGTCCCGAAACAGGGGGCAGCTTTCTCT.

This clonotype was detected only a few times. The chain recombines TRBV10-2 with TRBJ2-3; 7 bases are a match to TRBD2. This CDR3 region has 14 residues. The germline CDR1 and CDR2 sequences are WSHSY and SAAADI. Germline trimming cut 5 bases from V and 4 bases from J; bases unmatched to any gene: 6. CDR3: CASSTSVVADTQYF. The CDR3 DNA reads TGCGCCAGCAGTACTAGCGTAGTCGCAGATACGCAGTATTTT.

This clonotype was observed a handful of times. This chain uses TRBV10-3 with TRBJ2-5; TRBD2 matches at 9 bases. This CDR3 has 16 amino acids. Germline CDR1 and CDR2: ENHRY and SYGVKD. J lost 0 bases, V lost 0 bases, and 2 bases had no gene match. The CDR3 coding sequence is TGTGCCATCAGTGAGTCGAGCGGGAGGTACCAAGAGACCCAGTACTTC. Its translation: CAISESSGRYQETQYF.

This CDR3 reads CASSLARNTQYF. CDR3 nucleotide sequence: TGTGCCAGCAGCTTAGCACGGAATACGCAGTATTTT. The V call is TRBV7-3, the J call TRBJ2-3; no clear D gene. This CDR3 contains 12 residues. V shed 2 bases and J shed 7 bases, with 7 bases lying between them. The germline CDR1 and CDR2 sequences are SGHTA and FQGTGA.

This sequence joins TRBV20-1 and TRBJ1-2, with D possibly matching TRBD1 (6 bases). The CDR3 runs 14 residues. Germline V gives CDR1 DFQATT, CDR2 SNEGSKA (reference sequence). Trimming left V 1 base short and J 4 bases short, with 13 bases between. CDR3 amino acids: CSARVPGQTYGYTF. The CDR3 region has the DNA TGCAGTGCTAGAGTGCCAGGACAGACCTATGGCTACACCTTC.

J is TRBJ1-2 and V is TRBV7-9; 9 bases align to TRBD1. Germline V gives CDR1 SEHNR, CDR2 FQNEAQ (reference sequence). V was clipped by 6 bases and J by 8 bases; unmatched bases: 7. This CDR3 comprises 13 residues. This CDR3 reads CASSKQGARGYTF. The CDR3, as DNA: TGTGCCAGCAGTAAACAGGGGGCTAGAGGCTACACCTTC. Supplemented by reference TRBV7-9 and TRBJ1-2, the full variable domain reads DTGVSQNPRHKITKRGQNVTFRCDPISEHNRLYWYRQTLGQGPEFLTYFQNEAQLEKSRLLSDRFSAERPKGSFSTLEIQRTEQGDSAMYLCASSKQGARGYTFGSGTRLTVV.

This clonotype was seen more than once but under ten times. A much more abundant neighbour one base away suggests this may be a read error. The gene calls are TRBV11-2 and TRBJ1-2; D is perhaps TRBD1 (5 bases). CDR3 length: 11 amino acids. CDR1 and CDR2 from the germline V gene are SGHAT and FQNNGV. CDR3 in amino acids: CASSLDRGYAF. The CDR3 DNA is TGTGCCAGCAGCTTAGATCGGGGCTACGCCTTC. Together with reference TRBV11-2 and TRBJ1-2, the CDR3 gives the full variable domain: EAGVAQSPRYKIIEKRQSVAFWCNPISGHATLYWYQQILGQGPKLLIQFQNNGVVDDSQLPKDRFSAERLKGVDSTLKIQPAKLEDSAVYLCASSLDRGYAFGSGTRLTVV.

The rearrangement joins TRBV29-1 to TRBJ2-1; 13 bases are a match to TRBD2. The CDR3 runs 15 residues. With 1 base clipped from V and 5 bases from J, the junction kept 2 bases outside the gene matches. In germline, CDR1 is SQVTM, CDR2 ANQGSEA. CDR3: CSVEGLAGGHNEQFF. The CDR3 nucleotides read TGCAGCGTTGAAGGACTAGCGGGGGGCCACAATGAGCAGTTCTTC.

V and J are TRBV24-1 and TRBJ1-2; no definite D call. This CDR3 has 14 amino acids. V was trimmed by 3 bases and J by 1 base, leaving 8 bases between them. Germline CDR1 reads KGHDR; CDR2 reads SFDVKD. CDR3 protein: CATSDTGYNYGYTF. The CDR3 DNA reads TGTGCCACCAGTGATACGGGGTATAACTATGGCTACACCTTC.

This clonotype came up many times. The CDR3 loop is CASSPRGGGTGELFF. CDR3 nucleotide sequence: TGTGCCAGCAGCCCCCGGGGAGGGGGCACCGGGGAGCTGTTTTTT. The rearrangement links TRBV7-6 to TRBJ2-2; tentatively, D is TRBD2 (7 bases). Germline CDR1 SGHVS, CDR2 FNYEAQ. This CDR3 contains 15 residues. Between the trimmed V and J ends, which lost 5 bases and 4 bases, there was a span of 14 bases.